This TCR beta chain originates from a study of T cells and Merkel cell carcinoma outcomes. Overall study findings and caveats: Merkel cell carcinoma outcomes were reportedly predicted by repertoire and T-cell density.

Assay: immunoSEQ multiplex PCR; the TCRdb copy retains only in-frame clones and omits some. The table shows about 19,000 clones, with roughly 80% occurring only once. V was pared by 2 bases and J by 7 bases, with 17 bases between. This CDR3 region has 15 residues. Germline V gene sequence: CDR1 MGHDK, CDR2 SYGVNS. With respect to this clone: Antigen unknown.

The TCR sequence derives from a human donor with Merkel cell carcinoma. The sample comprised tumor tissue from Merkel cell carcinoma. The chain combines TRBV25-1 with TRBJ1-1, with a weak D call TRBD1 (5 bases). The CDR3 DNA is TGTGCCAGCAGTGAAAGGTGGAGGGGCGTCCTTGAAGCTTTCTTT. Amino acid sequence: CASSERWRGVLEAFF.